Below, one T cell receptor beta chain is given with its context. Antigen: not known. This sample was included in a study of T cell repertoires in ileal Crohn's disease. Study background: Patients had a median approximately 7.2-year disease duration, and over 30% were active smokers.

Here immunoSEQ multiplex PCR was the method, and the copy in TCRdb shows in-frame clones only, minus some. The repertoire holds about 6,900 clones, 83% seen once, with under 5% in the top ten. General study findings and limits: Clonal expansions were more frequent in active smokers than non-smokers at surgery. All patients with clonality above 26.8% had endoscopic recurrence. Sorted CD8 T cells held more high-frequency clones than CD4.

The source of this sequence is an adult with Crohn's disease. Specimen: ileal tissue.

Here the CDR3 DNA reads TGTGCCAGCAGCGCACAAACAGGGGGAGGCACTGAAGCTTTCTTT. Protein product: CASSAQTGGGTEAFF. The chain uses TRBV28 and TRBJ1-1; TRBD1 agrees at 8 bases. After removal of 6 bases from V and 4 bases from J, the junction contained 10 bases not matched to a gene. The CDR3 sequence is 15 residues long. Germline CDR1 reads MDHEN; CDR2 reads SYDVKM. Combining the CDR3 with reference TRBV28 and TRBJ1-1 gives the whole variable domain DVKVTQSSRYLVKRTGEKVFLECVQDMDHENMFWYRQDPGLGLRLIYFSYDVKMKEKGDIPEGYSVSREKKERFSLILESASTNQTSMYLCASSAQTGGGTEAFFGQGTRLTVV.